The source of this T cell receptor (beta chain) is a study of identical twins. General study findings and limits: Out-of-frame alpha sequences common to twins exhibited a surplus of low generation probability.

TCRdb reanalysed the 5' RACE reads using MiXCR and keeps one entry per CDR3 protein. The sample holds 520,000 or so distinct CDR3 sequences, approximately 22% seen once. This CDR3 comprises 12 residues. Trimming left V 3 bases short and J 8 bases short, with 8 bases between. CDR1 and CDR2 (germline): SEHNR, FQNEAQ (reference sequence). This clonotype was observed a handful of times. Its antigen remains unidentified. These records were also assigned to another study, of T cells expressing NK-cell markers. That report adds: Of the CD8+ T cells in about 6 donors, roughly 1.0-7.0% belonged to dominant NKG2C+ clonotypes. Where a few donors were concerned, these clonotypes also led the CD3+CD56-NKG2C+ fraction.

The gene calls are TRBV7-9 and TRBJ2-1, with D perhaps TRBD1 or TRBD2 (5 bases each). The clonotype comes from a young woman in good health. Sequencing used CD4+ T cells sorted from blood. Here the CDR3 reads CASSFSGHEQFF. The CDR3 bases are TGTGCCAGCAGCTTCTCGGGGCATGAGCAGTTCTTC.